This T cell receptor (beta chain) derives from a study of T cell responses to AZD1222 COVID-19 vaccine. For the study at large: Whether given at about 4 or about 12 weeks, second doses were pooled. Findings of the study overall: Nearly half of spike-specific TCRs reportedly target variant regions that are unmutated in the B.1.351 and B.1.1.7 variants. Only a handful of AZD1222 recipients were seropositive at baseline. Donors skewed white British and female; clonal diversity was possibly underestimated.

The CDR3 totals 12 residues. Germline V gene lookup returns CDR1 SGDLS and CDR2 YYNGEE. V lost 3 bases and J lost 4, with 7 bases in between. The sample holds one count of this clone. The antigen is unknown. Sequenced by immunoSEQ multiplex PCR; TCRdb stores in-frame clones only, minus some. Here the sample spans roughly 100,000 clones, roughly 88% being singletons. The TCR was taken from an adult in good health. The chain has TRBV9 and TRBJ1-2; D possibly corresponds to TRBD1 (5 bases). The sample here was peripheral blood, taken on day 0 of AZD1222 vaccination. This chain's CDR3 is CASSGDFYGYTF. Here the CDR3 DNA reads TGTGCCAGCAGCGGGGACTTCTATGGCTACACCTTC.